Listed below are T cell receptor beta chains from one sample, sequenced in a study of cytomegalovirus exposure and HLA in healthy donors. Sequencing used immunoSEQ multiplex PCR; TCRdb keeps in-frame clones, though not all of them. The data hold 150,000 to 200,000 clones, with 95% to 97% observed a single time. Specimen: PBMCs. These receptors all stem from a woman aged 18-29 years in good health and CMV-seronegative. Both conserved end residues are part of each CDR3. Fields, in order: CDR3 DNA, CDR3 protein, J gene, clone size, CDR3 length, D gene, V gene. A D gene is named only where the DNA matches it firmly. Where a row states a size, it is once, few, many or the class of an expanded clone; other rows omit it.

TGTGCCAGCAGCCCTCTCAGAGCGGGGGGGCCGGCGGATACGCAGTATTTT,CASSPLRAGGPADTQYF,TRBJ2-3,-,17,TRBD2,TRBV5-6
TGTGCCAGCAGTTACCTTGGGCCAGATACGCAGTATTTT,CASSYLGPDTQYF,TRBJ2-3,-,13,-,TRBV6-6
TGTGCCACCAGCAGAGAAATAAATCAGCCCCAGCATTTT,CATSREINQPQHF,TRBJ1-5,-,13,-,TRBV15
TGTGCAACCCGGGACAGGGGAAAGAACACTGAAGCTTTCTTT,CATRDRGKNTEAFF,TRBJ1-1,-,14,TRBD1,TRBV7-9
TGTGCCAGCAGTGACTTGAGCTCCTACGAGCAGTACTTC,CASSDLSSYEQYF,TRBJ2-7,few,13,-,TRBV27
TGTGCCAGCAGCTTAGATGGCGGGGGGGTGTACTACGAGCAGTACTTC,CASSLDGGGVYYEQYF,TRBJ2-7,-,16,TRBD2,TRBV7-8
TGTGCCAGCAGCTACAGGTCAGATACGCAGTATTTT,CASSYRSDTQYF,TRBJ2-3,-,12,-,TRBV2
TGTGCCAGCAGCTCTAGAGGGGACAGGGGAACAGATACGCAGTATTTT,CASSSRGDRGTDTQYF,TRBJ2-3,-,16,TRBD1,TRBV11-3
TGTGCCAGCAGTTACTCGACAGGGCCCCCTGAAAAACTGTTTTTT,CASSYSTGPPEKLFF,TRBJ1-4,-,15,TRBD1,TRBV6-5
TGTGCCAGCAGTTTACTGGGTCAGGGATCGGCTAATCAGCCCCAGCATTTT,CASSLLGQGSANQPQHF,TRBJ1-5,-,17,-,TRBV27
TGTGCCAGCACCACGGGAATATCTGGAAACACCATATATTTT,CASTTGISGNTIYF,TRBJ1-3,-,14,-,TRBV6-5
TGTGCCAGCATCAGACAGGCCCGCACAGATACGCAGTATTTT,CASIRQARTDTQYF,TRBJ2-3,-,14,-,TRBV6-1
TGTGCCAGCAGTGATTCTCTGAGCAATCAGCCCCAGCATTTT,CASSDSLSNQPQHF,TRBJ1-5,-,14,-,TRBV25-1
TGTGCCAGCAGTGAGTGGGACAGGGACCATTCACCCCTCCACTTT,CASSEWDRDHSPLHF,TRBJ1-6,-,15,TRBD1,TRBV25-1
TGTGCCAGCTTTAGCGGGGGGTCCCAAGAGACCCAGTACTTC,CASFSGGSQETQYF,TRBJ2-5,once,14,TRBD2,TRBV5-4
TGTGCCAGCAGCCCTACCGGGACAGGGGGCGTAAACACTGAAGCTTTCTTT,CASSPTGTGGVNTEAFF,TRBJ1-1,-,17,TRBD1,TRBV7-3
TGTGCCAGCGGAAGGACAGACATGAACACTGAAGCTTTCTTT,CASGRTDMNTEAFF,TRBJ1-1,-,14,-,TRBV9
TGTGCCAGCAGCTTAGCGGGAGTATTAAACACTGAAGCTTTCTTT,CASSLAGVLNTEAFF,TRBJ1-1,-,15,-,TRBV7-8